A selection of T cell receptor beta chains follows, all from one sample in a study of response to subunit inactivated influenza vaccine. MiXCR was run by TCRdb on the RT-PCR reads, yielding one entry per CDR3 protein. The sample yields about 570,000 distinct CDR3 sequences, around 11% seen once. The same sample was also used in a study of T cells expressing NK-cell markers.

The sequenced sample was PBMCs from blood, obtained on the day of vaccination. These receptors all stem from a man in his fifties or sixties who received an inactivated influenza vaccine. Each CDR3 is given with its conserved first and last residue. The order of the fields is clone size, CDR3 length, V gene, D gene, J gene, CDR3 protein, CDR3 DNA. The D gene is left open where the match is weak. Clone sizes are given selectively: once, few, many, or a class where the clone is expanded.

size: few
length: 16
V: TRBV7-9
D: TRBD2
J: TRBJ2-3
CDR3: CASSLGLAGTTDTQYF
DNA: TGTGCCAGCAGCTTAGGACTAGCAGGAACCACAGATACGCAGTATTTT

size: few
length: 14
V: TRBV19
D: .
J: TRBJ2-7
CDR3: CASSIIGSSYEQYF
DNA: TGTGCCAGTAGTATCATCGGTTCTTCCTACGAGCAGTACTTC

size: many
length: 14
V: TRBV20-1
D: .
J: TRBJ1-2
CDR3: CSAREGSTTVGYTF
DNA: TGCAGTGCTAGAGAGGGTTCCACGACCGTCGGCTACACCTTC

size: few
length: 11
V: TRBV6-5
D: .
J: TRBJ2-2
CDR3: CASRETGELFF
DNA: TGTGCCAGCAGAGAAACCGGGGAGCTGTTTTTT

size: .
length: 14
V: TRBV11-2
D: .
J: TRBJ1-2
CDR3: CASSAGAGGYGYTF
DNA: TGTGCCAGCAGCGCTGGTGCGGGGGGCTATGGCTACACCTTC

size: .
length: 16
V: TRBV21-1
D: .
J: TRBJ1-6
CDR3: CASTILAGTSDSPLHF
DNA: TGTGCCAGCACAATTCTTGCCGGGACATCGGATTCACCCCTCCACTTT

size: .
length: 15
V: TRBV5-1
D: TRBD2
J: TRBJ2-1
CDR3: CASSDSGPSYNEQFF
DNA: TGCGCCAGCAGCGATAGCGGGCCTTCCTACAATGAGCAGTTCTTC

size: .
length: 18
V: TRBV24-1
D: TRBD1
J: TRBJ2-5
CDR3: CATSDLRDRTGTSETQYF
DNA: TGTGCCACCAGTGATTTGAGGGATAGGACAGGGACTTCAGAGACCCAGTACTTC

size: many
length: 11
V: TRBV5-1
D: .
J: TRBJ2-7
CDR3: CASSLEDEQYF
DNA: TGCGCCAGCAGCTTAGAAGACGAGCAGTACTTC

size: few
length: 15
V: TRBV6-2/TRBV6-3
D: .
J: TRBJ2-2
CDR3: CASSYYRLNTGELFF
DNA: TGTGCCAGCAGTTACTATAGGTTGAACACCGGGGAGCTGTTTTTT

size: few
length: 14
V: TRBV20-1
D: .
J: TRBJ1-5
CDR3: CSASYPGGNQPQHF
DNA: TGCAGTGCTAGTTACCCCGGTGGCAATCAGCCCCAGCATTTT

size: .
length: 16
V: TRBV6-2/TRBV6-3
D: TRBD1
J: TRBJ2-7
CDR3: CASSYLSSGQGYEQYF
DNA: TGTGCCAGCAGTTACTTGTCCTCCGGACAGGGCTACGAGCAGTACTTC

size: few
length: 14
V: TRBV12-3/TRBV12-4
D: .
J: TRBJ1-1
CDR3: CASSPEMTARGAFF
DNA: TGTGCCAGCAGTCCCGAAATGACAGCGCGGGGAGCTTTCTTT

size: few
length: 14
V: TRBV29-1
D: TRBD2
J: TRBJ2-3
CDR3: CSVEGRGGPDTQYF
DNA: TGCAGCGTTGAAGGGAGGGGAGGGCCAGATACGCAGTATTTT

size: .
length: 21
V: TRBV27
D: TRBD2
J: TRBJ2-3
CDR3: CASSLSSRFGGGTLAQDTQYF
DNA: TGTGCCAGCAGTTTATCGAGCAGGTTCGGCGGGGGGACTCTAGCACAAGATACGCAGTATTTT

size: many
length: 15
V: TRBV28
D: TRBD1
J: TRBJ2-5
CDR3: CASSGDRASQETQYF
DNA: TGTGCCAGCAGTGGGGACAGGGCGTCCCAAGAGACCCAGTACTTC

size: many
length: 15
V: TRBV5-1
D: .
J: TRBJ2-2
CDR3: CASSLDPGNTGELFF
DNA: TGCGCCAGCAGCTTGGACCCAGGAAACACCGGGGAGCTGTTTTTT

size: few
length: 17
V: TRBV6-5
D: TRBD1
J: TRBJ1-2
CDR3: CASSYSSGQGANYGYTF
DNA: TGTGCCAGCAGTTACTCGAGCGGACAGGGCGCTAACTATGGCTACACCTTC

size: .
length: 13
V: TRBV6-1
D: .
J: TRBJ1-2
CDR3: CASSEAQIYGYTF
DNA: TGTGCCAGCAGTGAAGCACAGATCTATGGCTACACCTTC

size: few
length: 13
V: TRBV5-1
D: .
J: TRBJ2-7
CDR3: CASSMTYRDEQYF
DNA: TGCGCCAGCAGCATGACATACAGGGACGAGCAGTACTTC

size: .
length: 16
V: TRBV7-9
D: .
J: TRBJ2-7
CDR3: CASSDGIEGEIYEQYF
DNA: TGTGCCAGCAGCGACGGCATTGAGGGGGAGATCTACGAGCAGTACTTC

size: .
length: 12
V: TRBV7-2
D: .
J: TRBJ2-7
CDR3: CASSLDFNEQYF
DNA: TGTGCCAGCAGCTTAGATTTTAACGAGCAGTACTTC

size: .
length: 12
V: TRBV10-3
D: .
J: TRBJ1-1
CDR3: CAISEGGTEAFF
DNA: TGTGCCATCAGTGAGGGCGGCACTGAAGCTTTCTTT

size: few
length: 14
V: TRBV2
D: .
J: TRBJ2-4
CDR3: CASSAGTAKNIQYF
DNA: TGTGCCAGCAGTGCTGGGACGGCCAAAAACATTCAGTACTTC

size: .
length: 16
V: TRBV4-1
D: TRBD2
J: TRBJ2-3
CDR3: CASSQVLAGNTDTQYF
DNA: TGCGCCAGCAGCCAAGTCCTAGCGGGGAACACAGATACGCAGTATTTT

size: few
length: 15
V: TRBV7-3
D: TRBD2
J: TRBJ2-7
CDR3: CASSLGTSRDYEQYF
DNA: TGTGCCAGCAGCTTGGGGACTAGCCGAGACTACGAGCAGTACTTC

size: .
length: 11
V: TRBV25-1
D: .
J: TRBJ2-7
CDR3: CASRTSGEQYF
DNA: TGTGCCAGCAGGACCTCTGGGGAGCAGTACTTC

size: many
length: 16
V: TRBV5-1
D: .
J: TRBJ1-6
CDR3: CASSSDGSSYNSPLHF
DNA: TGCGCCAGCAGCTCCGACGGGAGCTCCTATAATTCACCCCTCCACTTT

size: few
length: 15
V: TRBV12-3/TRBV12-4
D: .
J: TRBJ1-1
CDR3: CASSQSALGNTEAFF
DNA: TGTGCCAGCAGTCAATCGGCCTTAGGGAACACTGAAGCTTTCTTT

size: .
length: 15
V: TRBV20-1
D: .
J: TRBJ2-1
CDR3: CSARDILGPRDEQFF
DNA: TGCAGTGCTAGAGATATACTAGGGCCGCGTGATGAGCAGTTCTTC

size: .
length: 14
V: TRBV5-1
D: TRBD1
J: TRBJ2-1
CDR3: CASSGQGTGNEQFF
DNA: TGCGCCAGCTCGGGACAGGGCACGGGAAATGAGCAGTTCTTC

size: .
length: 16
V: TRBV24-1
D: .
J: TRBJ2-3
CDR3: CATSDGTYLRTDTQYF
DNA: TGTGCCACCAGTGATGGGACTTACCTACGGACAGATACGCAGTATTTT

size: .
length: 16
V: TRBV19
D: .
J: TRBJ2-3
CDR3: CASSPAGLAGGGTQYF
DNA: TGTGCCAGTAGTCCGGCGGGTCTAGCCGGCGGTGGTACGCAGTATTTT